The 7 T cell receptor beta chains below all came from one sample that was sequenced in a study of vaccination and CD4 T cells after COVID-19. Antigens for these TCRs are unknown. Treatment specified: approximately 9-day PBMC culture with coronavirus spike peptide pools or control peptides (ViraFEST assay). The study sequenced cultured CD4+ T cell DNA using the Oncomine TCR Beta short-read assay. TCRdb re-called the PCR reads through MiXCR, storing one row per CDR3 protein. The data hold 10,000 or so distinct CDR3 sequences, with about 32% observed a single time. Sequencing used cultured CD4+ T cells from blood. These receptors originate from a human donor with COVID-19.

This clonotype was observed a handful of times. This chain links TRBV6-1 with TRBJ1-1, with no clear D. The CDR3 is 13 amino acids. V lost 1 base, J lost 5 bases, and 8 bases lay in between. CDR1 is MNHNS, CDR2 SASEGT, per germline. This CDR3 reads CASSEETLTEAFF. CDR3 coding DNA: TGTGCCAGCAGTGAAGAGACGTTGACTGAAGCTTTCTTT.

This clonotype was seen only a few times. The chain uses TRBV20-1 and TRBJ2-5, with D possibly TRBD2 on 6 matching bases. From germline, CDR1 is DFQATT and CDR2 SNEGSKA (reference sequence). The CDR3 is made up of 13 amino acids. V was pared by 6 bases and J by 6 bases, with 17 bases between. The DNA for the CDR3 is TGCAGTGCCACGGACTACCAGGAACAGACCCAGTACTTC. As protein: CSATDYQEQTQYF.

This chain uses TRBV6-2 or TRBV6-3 with TRBJ2-7; TRBD1 matches 8 bases. The CDR3 is 12 amino acids. V shed 6 bases, J shed 6 bases, and the junction held 4 bases outside the gene matches. Germline V CDR1 and CDR2: MNHEY, SVGEGT. The CDR3 bases are TGTGCCAGCAGCGACAGGGGTTTCGAGCAGTACTTC. This gives the protein CASSDRGFEQYF.

The rearrangement uses TRBV7-9 and TRBJ2-5; 9 bases are shared with TRBD2. The J segment lost 0 bases and the V segment lost 5 bases, leaving 10 bases of the junction unmatched. There are 17 residues in the CDR3. Germline-derived CDR1 and CDR2 are SEHNR and FQNEAQ (reference sequence). CDR3 nucleotide sequence: TGTGCCAGCAGCGGTAGCGGGGCTAGCGGGGACCAAGAGACCCAGTACTTC. This encodes CASSGSGASGDQETQYF.

This clonotype has a handful of counts. V gene TRBV6-5 combines with J gene TRBJ2-5; D call uncertain. CDR3 length: 13 residues. The germline gives CDR1 MNHEY, CDR2 SVGAGI. With 2 bases removed from V and 5 bases from J, the gap between germline ends came to 9 bases. The CDR3 nucleotides read TGTGCCAGCAGTTACGGATCATTGGAGACCCAGTACTTC. Translating gives CASSYGSLETQYF.

The gene calls are TRBV30 and TRBJ1-6, with TRBD1 as a possible D gene (5 bases). The V gene lost 0 bases and the J gene lost 10 bases, with 13 bases spanning the gap. The CDR3 length is 14 residues. CDR1 and CDR2 from the germline V gene are GTSNPN and SVGIG (reference sequence). The CDR3 region is CAWSVGGWGSPLHF. The CDR3 DNA is TGTGCCTGGAGTGTCGGGGGATGGGGGTCACCCCTCCACTTT.

The chain has TRBV6-5 and TRBJ1-1, with D perhaps matching TRBD1 (6 bases). Germline V lookup: CDR1 MNHEY, CDR2 SVGAGI. The V gene lost 0 bases and the J gene lost 2 bases, with 16 bases spanning the gap. The CDR3 sequence is 17 residues long. The CDR3 nucleotides are TGTGCCAGCAGTTACTCGAGGGGGAGAGGTATAAACACTGAAGCTTTCTTT. Its protein is CASSYSRGRGINTEAFF.